This entry concerns a single T cell receptor (beta chain). No antigen is known for it. No base-level quality is on record; no much larger clone is a single base apart. The data derive from a study of blood T cell repertoires in COVID-19 (dated by TCRdb to about 2020). A note on the overall study: Samples from collaborators originated in the United States, Italy and Spain and spanned both the acute and convalescent phases of COVID-19. Where HLA class I and class II types were available, the types were taken from metadata supplied by the sample provider, not from assay-based typing. The prospective study material was composed of cDNA or gDNA derived from T cells, B-cell-depleted T cells, or PBMCs. A de-identified subject ID, COVID-19 status, age in years and sex were almost always included in the sample metadata. The repertoires were released in a freely available public database meant as a resource for research on the immune response to SARS-CoV-2. The samples were drawn from the first 160 participants of the ongoing ImmuneRACE study and from 1,254 subjects provided by 6 global collaborators. Deeply sampled blood TCRbeta repertoires from subjects exposed to, actively infected with, or recovered from COVID-19 were included in the dataset. Study-wide conclusions, independent of this receptor: The quantity of clinical and demographic metadata differed by source and by participant and was supplied without curation.

From the cysteine through the phenylalanine, the CDR3 covers 13 amino acids. Just the 39-base CDR3 DNA is kept, in frame starting at base 1. The trim is 1 base for V and 1 base for J, with a gap of 5 bases between the germline ends. CDR1 and CDR2, per the germline V gene, are SGHAT and FQNNGV. TCRbeta CDR3 regions were amplified from genomic DNA using the immunoSEQ Assay, a bias-controlled multiplex PCR. Processing in the source paper ran as follows. The number of nucleated cells in each sample was estimated by amplification of reference gene primers within the assay. To quantify the absolute abundance of each unique TCRbeta CDR3 rearrangement, sequence reads were collapsed and filtered. Productive Simpson clonality was computed per sample as the square root of Simpson's diversity index over productive rearrangements. Not all clones reach the TCRdb copy of this immuneACCESS table, which keeps in-frame sequences only. Checked studies attribute under half of the gap to unresolved V genes and leave the rest unexplained. The DNA was the basis for D and trimming; V, J and clone size are from that table. Here the sample has more than 300,000 clones; roughly 90% occur a single time. The biggest ten clones account for under 20% of the sample.

Participants in the prospective study were enrolled through a virtual design, were aged about 18 to 90 years, and lived in roughly 25 United States geographic areas. Cohort assignment in the prospective study relied on participant-reported clinical history from a screening survey and a study questionnaire. ImmuneRACE Cohort 3 recovered participants were defined by two consecutive negative NP/OP PCR tests, healthcare professional clearance, or symptom resolution. Each participant in the prospective study had whole blood, serum and a nasopharyngeal or oropharyngeal swab collected by mobile phlebotomists. Prospective study participants could optionally give additional blood draws and questionnaires over an approximately 2-month period. Before DNA extraction, blood samples from the prospective study were shipped at room temperature or frozen.

The sequenced sample consisted of PBMCs or T cells enriched from blood (not recorded which). This clonotype was obtained from a woman younger than 45 who had recovered from COVID-19. In this chain, TRBV11-2 is recombined with TRBJ2-7; no D gene call is confident. The CDR3: CASSLGGSYEQYF. Here is the DNA: TGTGCCAGCAGCTTAGGCGGTTCCTACGAGCAGTACTTC.